The next 32 T cell receptor beta chains were all read from a single sample in a study of blood T cells in healthy people across ages. Sample-barcoded 5' priming and a J-beta primer mix drove a second PCR of 7 to 11 cycles. TCRdb analysed the 5' RACE reads with MiXCR anew, one entry per CDR3 protein. In the table there are about 970,000 distinct CDR3 sequences, approximately 50% of which are singletons. What was sequenced was blood. Receptor source: a woman in her fifties or sixties in good health.

Many counts were recorded for this clonotype. The rearrangement joins TRBV15 to TRBJ2-7; the D is unclear. V was clipped by 0 bases and J by 1 base, with 4 bases between them. Germline V gives CDR1 LNHNV, CDR2 YYDKDF (reference sequence). The CDR3 consists of 13 residues. The CDR3, as DNA: TGTGCCACCAGCAGAGATCGGTCCTACGAGCAGTACTTC. It specifies CATSRDRSYEQYF.

Comment on this clonotype: This may come from a read error, since a much larger clone is one base off. The J gene is TRBJ1-5, the V gene TRBV3-1; D is ambiguous. The CDR3 is 14 residues long. Germline CDR1 is LGHDT and CDR2 is YNNKEL (reference sequence). The CDR3 spells CTSSQRPGGQPQHF. CDR3 nucleotides: TGTACCAGCAGCCAAAGACCCGGAGGTCAGCCCCAGCATTTT. Using reference TRBV3-1 and TRBJ1-5 for the parts outside the CDR3, the full variable domain is DTAVSQTPKYLVTQMGNDKSIKCEQNLGHDTMYWYKQDSKKFLKIMFSYNNKELIINETVPNRFSPKSPDKAHLNLHINSLELGDSAVYFCTSSQRPGGQPQHFGDGTRLSIL.

The V gene is TRBV29-1, the J gene TRBJ2-1, with 8 bases aligning to TRBD2. V gave up 2 bases and J gave up 10 bases; unmatched junction bases: 7. The CDR3 extends over 13 amino acids. Looked up from germline, CDR1 is SQVTM and CDR2 is ANQGSEA. The CDR3 nucleotides are TGCAGCGTTGAACCCACTAGCGGAGGGGAGCAGTTCTTC. This encodes CSVEPTSGGEQFF.

This clonotype was detected a few times. The V and J genes are TRBV6-2 or TRBV6-3 and TRBJ2-5, with TRBD2 matching 12 bases. TRBJ2-7 matches the DNA end more closely, so the J call is doubtful. This CDR3 contains 15 residues. Germline V gene sequence: CDR1 MNHEY, CDR2 SVGEGT. CDR3 in amino acids: CASSSTGTSGYEQYF. In DNA, the CDR3 is TGTGCCAGCAGTTCCACCGGGACTAGCGGGTACGAGCAGTACTTC.

CDR3 nucleotide sequence: TGTGCCAGCAAAAACGGGGGGGTGGATACGCAGTATTTT. This encodes CASKNGGVDTQYF. This chain joins TRBV7-9 and TRBJ2-3, with 8 nucleotides matching TRBD2. The ends lost 7 bases at V and 6 bases at J; junction bases unmatched: 6. Germline lookup yields CDR1 SEHNR and CDR2 FQNEAQ (reference sequence). CDR3 length equals 13 residues.

This clonotype came up many times. V and J are TRBV29-1 and TRBJ2-5, with D tentatively TRBD1 (5 bases). V was pared by 0 bases and J by 11 bases, with 13 bases between. This CDR3 comprises 12 residues. The germline CDR1 and CDR2 sequences are SQVTM and ANQGSEA. The CDR3 coding sequence is TGCAGCGTTGAAGAAGGGAACAAGGGGCAGTACTTC. Translated: CSVEEGNKGQYF.

The rearrangement joins TRBV13 to TRBJ1-2, with 7 bases identical to TRBD1. Trimming took 5 bases from V and 5 from J; bases not matched to a gene: 8. The CDR3 consists of 14 residues. Germline CDR1 reads PRHDT; CDR2 reads FYEKMQ (reference sequence). The DNA of the CDR3 is TGTGCCAGCAGCCCCGCCGGGACAGTTTATGGCTACACCTTC. It encodes CASSPAGTVYGYTF.

This clonotype was found a few times. The chain links TRBV4-3 to TRBJ1-1; 7 positions agree with TRBD1. V shed 0 bases, J shed 1 base, and the junction held 11 bases outside the gene matches. Germline V gene data show CDR1 as LGHNA and CDR2 as YSLEER. The CDR3 extends over 18 amino acids. CDR3 coding DNA: TGCGCCAGCAGCCAAGATGTAGGGAAGTGGACAGGGAACACTGAAGCTTTCTTT. This translates into CASSQDVGKWTGNTEAFF.

This clonotype was recorded a few times. The V call is TRBV28, the J call TRBJ1-5; possible D gene TRBD1, 6 bases. The germline V gene encodes CDR1 MDHEN and CDR2 SYDVKM. CDR3 length: 12 residues. The CDR3 sequence is CGGKGVSQPQHF. The CDR3 DNA reads as TGTGGGGGAAAGGGGGTTAGCCAGCCCCAGCATTTT.

Concerning this clonotype itself: Mismatch with germline at one junction end may stem from a read error. The CDR3 DNA reads TGCTCGACTGGGGGACTAGCGGAGAGCTCCTACAATGAGCAGTTCTTC. Its protein product is CSTGGLAESSYNEQFF. V gene TRBV27 combines with J gene TRBJ2-1; 11 bases are a match to TRBD2. Germline lookup yields CDR1 MNHEY and CDR2 SMNVEV (reference sequence). The CDR3 is made up of 16 amino acids.

There are a few counts of this clonotype. This rearrangement joins TRBV20-1 to TRBJ2-7, with 11 bases fitting TRBD1. Per the germline V gene, CDR1 is DFQATT and CDR2 is SNEGSKA (reference sequence). With 3 bases clipped from V and 6 bases from J, the junction kept 7 bases outside the gene matches. The CDR3 covers 14 residues. The CDR3 region has the DNA TGCAGTGCTAGCCCCGGGACAGGGGGGGGCGAGCAGTACTTC. Translation gives CSASPGTGGGEQYF.

The J gene is TRBJ2-1, the V gene TRBV20-1, with TRBD2 identical over 9 bases. V lost 6 bases to trimming and J lost 7 bases; unmatched junction nucleotides: 4. CDR1 and CDR2 from the germline V gene are DFQATT and SNEGSKA (reference sequence). This CDR3 contains 12 residues. The CDR3 bases are TGCAGTGCCCCGGGACTAGCTAATGAGCAGTTCTTC. It specifies CSAPGLANEQFF.

J is TRBJ2-5 and V is TRBV12-3 or TRBV12-4; weak D call: TRBD1 (5 bases). With 3 bases removed from V and 0 bases from J, the gap between germline ends came to 5 bases. This CDR3 contains 13 residues. DNA for the CDR3: TGTGCCAGCAGTTTGACAGACCAAGAGACCCAGTACTTC. Its protein is CASSLTDQETQYF.

V gene TRBV12-3 or TRBV12-4 combines with J gene TRBJ1-1; D call uncertain. CDR3 length equals 11 residues. Trimming removed 4 bases from V and 9 bases from J, with 9 bases in between. The CDR3 DNA reads TGTGCCAGCAGTTCCCTTGGTCAAGCTTTCTTT. Translating gives CASSSLGQAFF.

V gene TRBV4-3 combines with J gene TRBJ2-7; 10 bases match TRBD1. J was trimmed by 0 bases and V by 4 bases; bases with no gene match: 6. This CDR3 spans 16 amino acids. Germline CDR1 LGHNA, CDR2 YSLEER. The CDR3 coding sequence is TGCGCCAGCAGCCCAGGACAGGGGGAGGCCTCCTACGAGCAGTACTTC. Amino acids: CASSPGQGEASYEQYF.

The chain is built from TRBV2 and TRBJ1-1; maybe TRBD1 (5 bases). Trimming shortened V by 7 bases and J by 5 bases, and 14 bases separated the two germline ends. CDR1 and CDR2 (germline): SNHLY, FYNNEI. The CDR3 is 13 residues long. The CDR3 nucleotides are TGTGCCAGCACACAGGCCCCGAGGACTGAAGCTTTCTTT. It translates to CASTQAPRTEAFF.

The rearrangement uses TRBV10-3 and TRBJ2-1; 9 nucleotides agree with TRBD1. The V segment lost 6 bases and the J segment 0 bases; nucleotides outside the gene matches: 3. The CDR3 consists of 15 residues. The germline V gene has CDR1 ENHRY and CDR2 SYGVKD. This CDR3 is CAISQTGGSYNEQFF. CDR3 nucleotide sequence: TGTGCCATCAGCCAGACAGGGGGCTCCTACAATGAGCAGTTCTTC.

This clonotype was seen more than once but under ten times. CDR3 sequence: CASSQPTSGRREQYF. The CDR3 DNA sequence: TGCGCCAGCAGCCAACCGACTAGCGGGAGACGAGAGCAGTACTTC. This rearrangement joins TRBV4-1 to TRBJ2-7; 12 bases align to TRBD2. Germline V gene sequence: CDR1 MGHRA, CDR2 YSYEKL. The CDR3 contains 15 residues. The V and J ends lost 2 bases and 7 bases, in that order; junction bases with no gene match: 6.

In regard to this clonotype: One end of the junction does not line up with germline, which may come from a read error. The V gene is TRBV27, the J gene TRBJ1-2; 9 positions match TRBD1. There are 17 residues in the CDR3. The germline V gene has CDR1 MNHEY and CDR2 SMNVEV (reference sequence). DNA for the CDR3: TGTGTCAGCAGTAGAGGGACAGGGCGGCAACCCAGCTATGGCTACACCTTC. It translates to CVSSRGTGRQPSYGYTF.

This clonotype was seen only a few times. The chain employs TRBV29-1 and TRBJ1-4; D not resolved. CDR3 size: 12 residues. Between the trimmed V and J ends, which lost 8 bases and 4 bases, there was a span of 11 bases. The germline V gene has CDR1 SQVTM and CDR2 ANQGSEA. CDR3 DNA sequence: TGCAGCTTCCTCGCTTATAATGAAAAACTGTTTTTT. It encodes CSFLAYNEKLFF. The complete variable domain, with remaining parts taken from reference TRBV29-1 and TRBJ1-4, reads SAVISQKPSRDICQRGTSLTIQCQVDSQVTMMFWYRQQPGQSLTLIATANQGSEATYESGFVIDKFPISRPNLTFSTLTVSNMSPEDSSIYLCSFLAYNEKLFFGSGTQLSVL.

V and J are TRBV4-1 and TRBJ1-6, with D unclear. CDR3 length: 14 amino acids. V lost 4 bases, J lost 7 bases, and 11 bases lay in between. Per germline, CDR1 MGHRA and CDR2 YSYEKL. The CDR3 DNA is TGCGCCAGCAGCCCCAACATGGGGAATTCACCCCTCCACTTT. Translating gives CASSPNMGNSPLHF.

V usage is TRBV27 and J usage is TRBJ2-4; D is perhaps TRBD2 (5 bases). Trimming pared 3 bases from V and 13 bases from J, leaving 22 bases between. The CDR3 is 15 residues long. Per the germline V gene, CDR1 is MNHEY and CDR2 is SMNVEV (reference sequence). CDR3 nucleotides: TGTGCCAGCAGTTTCGGGCGGGTTAACTACAATGAGCAGTACTTC. It codes for CASSFGRVNYNEQYF.

This chain joins TRBV24-1 and TRBJ1-2, with D unclear. V dropped 12 bases and J dropped 6 bases, with 22 bases sitting between them. Germline V lookup: CDR1 KGHDR, CDR2 SFDVKD. CDR3 size: 14 residues. The CDR3 DNA reads TGTGCCGCCACGCCCTCCCGACGAGAGGATGGCTACACCTTC. Encoded protein: CAATPSRREDGYTF.

In this sample, this clonotype turned up a few times. The DNA for the CDR3 is TGCAGTGCTAGGGCCGGGTTCCAAGAGACCCAGTACTTC. Translated: CSARAGFQETQYF. The chain is built from TRBV20-1 and TRBJ2-5; D gene unclear. CDR1 is DFQATT, CDR2 SNEGSKA, per germline (reference sequence). With 3 bases removed from V and 1 base from J, the gap between germline ends came to 9 bases. The CDR3 has 13 residues.

This clonotype was seen a handful of times. The chain has TRBV7-9 and TRBJ1-4; D is uncertain. The CDR3 sequence is 15 residues long. Germline V gives CDR1 SEHNR, CDR2 FQNEAQ (reference sequence). The V gene lost 3 bases and the J gene lost 5 bases, with 13 bases spanning the gap. CDR3 protein: CASSFIGGGNEKLFF. The DNA for the CDR3 is TGTGCCAGCAGCTTCATCGGCGGAGGAAATGAAAAACTGTTTTTT.

This rearrangement joins TRBV20-1 to TRBJ2-1, with D uncertain. V dropped 0 bases and J dropped 0 bases, with 12 bases sitting between them. This CDR3 is 16 amino acids long. Germline loops: CDR1 DFQATT, CDR2 SNEGSKA (reference sequence). In nucleotides, the CDR3 is TGCAGTGCTAGAGATCTCACTCCGAGCTCCTACAATGAGCAGTTCTTC. It codes for CSARDLTPSSYNEQFF.

This rearrangement joins TRBV28 to TRBJ2-7; 7 positions match TRBD1. The CDR3 extends over 14 amino acids. Losses at the gene ends were 4 bases for V and 5 bases for J; bases not matched to a gene: 8. Germline V CDR1 and CDR2: MDHEN, SYDVKM. CDR3 nucleotide sequence: TGTGCCAGCAGTTCCCAGGGGGTTCAGGACGAGCAGTACTTC. It specifies CASSSQGVQDEQYF.

The rearrangement links TRBV7-9 to TRBJ2-2, with D unclear. This CDR3 spans 13 amino acids. Between the trimmed V and J ends, which lost 5 bases and 7 bases, there was a span of 11 bases. Per the germline V gene, CDR1 is SEHNR and CDR2 is FQNEAQ (reference sequence). CDR3 residues: CASSPRYYGELFF. The CDR3 coding sequence is TGTGCCAGCAGCCCCCGGTACTACGGGGAGCTGTTTTTT.

The V gene is TRBV2, the J gene TRBJ2-3; 9 bases agree with TRBD2. Losses at the gene ends were 10 bases for V and 5 bases for J; bases not matched to a gene: 10. The CDR3 has 14 residues. Looked up from germline, CDR1 is SNHLY and CDR2 is FYNNEI. CDR3: CATSPGLAVDTQYF. DNA for the CDR3: TGTGCCACATCGCCGGGACTAGCAGTAGATACGCAGTATTTT.

The chain is built from TRBV7-2 and TRBJ2-5; tentatively, D is TRBD2 (5 bases). TRBJ2-7 explains the end of the DNA better; the J call may be wrong. The CDR3 runs 14 residues. In germline, CDR1 is SGHTA, CDR2 FQGNSA. CDR3: CASSLGAGKYEQYF. The CDR3 DNA is TGTGCCAGCAGCTTAGGGGCCGGGAAGTACGAGCAGTACTTC.

The chain couples TRBV20-1 to TRBJ1-2; no definite D call. Between the trimmed V and J ends, which lost 1 base and 1 base, there was a span of 19 bases. Germline CDR1 and CDR2: DFQATT and SNEGSKA (reference sequence). The CDR3 totals 17 residues. For the CDR3, the DNA is TGCAGTGCTAGAGTTCCTATGGCCGTGCGAGTTAACTATGGCTACACCTTC. It is translated as CSARVPMAVRVNYGYTF.

This clonotype was found a few times. The rearrangement links TRBV4-2 to TRBJ2-1; 7 bases map to TRBD2. The CDR3 extends over 17 amino acids. Trimming cost V 0 bases and J 7 bases; bases outside gene matches: 12. Germline V gene lookup returns CDR1 LGHNA and CDR2 YNFKEQ. In nucleotides, the CDR3 is TGTGCCAGCAGCCAAGATGCAGGCGGGAGTCGTAGGAATGAGCAGTTCTTC. It yields the protein CASSQDAGGSRRNEQFF.